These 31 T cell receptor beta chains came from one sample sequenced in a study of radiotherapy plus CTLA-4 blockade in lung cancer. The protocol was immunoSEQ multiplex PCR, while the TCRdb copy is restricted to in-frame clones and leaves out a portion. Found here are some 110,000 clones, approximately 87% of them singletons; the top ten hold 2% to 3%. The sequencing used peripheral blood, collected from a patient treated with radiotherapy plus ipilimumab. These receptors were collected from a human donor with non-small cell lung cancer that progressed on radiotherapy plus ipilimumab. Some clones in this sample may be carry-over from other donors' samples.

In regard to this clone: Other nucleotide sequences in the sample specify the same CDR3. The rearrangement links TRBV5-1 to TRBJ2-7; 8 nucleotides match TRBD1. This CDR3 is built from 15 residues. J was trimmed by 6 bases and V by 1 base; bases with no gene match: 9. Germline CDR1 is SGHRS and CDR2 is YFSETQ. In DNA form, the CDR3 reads TGCGCCAGCAGCTTGCGACAGGGGAGACTGGCCGAGCAGTACTTC. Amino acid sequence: CASSLRQGRLAEQYF.

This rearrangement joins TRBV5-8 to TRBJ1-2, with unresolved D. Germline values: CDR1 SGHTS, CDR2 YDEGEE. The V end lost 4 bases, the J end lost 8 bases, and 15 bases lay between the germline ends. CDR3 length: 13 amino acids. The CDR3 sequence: CASSLGKVSGYTF. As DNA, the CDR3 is TGTGCCAGCAGCCTCGGAAAGGTTTCAGGCTACACCTTC.

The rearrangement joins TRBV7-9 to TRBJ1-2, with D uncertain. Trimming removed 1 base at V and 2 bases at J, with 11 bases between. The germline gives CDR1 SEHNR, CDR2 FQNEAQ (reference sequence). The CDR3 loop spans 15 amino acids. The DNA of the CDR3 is TGTGCCAGCAGCTTAGGAGTGGGCAGCAACTATGGCTACACCTTC. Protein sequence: CASSLGVGSNYGYTF.

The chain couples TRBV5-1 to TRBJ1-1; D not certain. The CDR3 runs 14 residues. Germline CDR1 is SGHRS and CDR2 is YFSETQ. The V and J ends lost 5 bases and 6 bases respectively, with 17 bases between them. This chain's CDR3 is CASSVSGEYPEAFF. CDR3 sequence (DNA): TGCGCCAGCAGTGTGTCTGGGGAATATCCTGAAGCTTTCTTT.

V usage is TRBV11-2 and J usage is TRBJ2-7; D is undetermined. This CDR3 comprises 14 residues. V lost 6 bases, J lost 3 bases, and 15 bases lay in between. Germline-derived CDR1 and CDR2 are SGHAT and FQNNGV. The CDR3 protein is CASSPVAGRYEQYF. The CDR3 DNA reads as TGTGCCAGCAGTCCGGTCGCAGGCCGCTACGAGCAGTACTTC.

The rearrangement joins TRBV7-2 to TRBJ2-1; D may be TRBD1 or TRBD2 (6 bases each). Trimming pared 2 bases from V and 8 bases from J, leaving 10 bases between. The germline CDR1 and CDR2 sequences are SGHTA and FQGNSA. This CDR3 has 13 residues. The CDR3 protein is CASSLRGGHEQFF. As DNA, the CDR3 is TGTGCCAGCAGCTTAAGAGGGGGGCATGAGCAGTTCTTC.

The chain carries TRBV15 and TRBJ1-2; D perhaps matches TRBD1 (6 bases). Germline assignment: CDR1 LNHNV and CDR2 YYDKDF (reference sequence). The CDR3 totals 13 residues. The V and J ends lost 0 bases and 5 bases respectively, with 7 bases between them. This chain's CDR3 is CATSRETGYGYTF. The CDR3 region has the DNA TGTGCCACCAGCAGAGAAACAGGGTATGGCTACACCTTC.

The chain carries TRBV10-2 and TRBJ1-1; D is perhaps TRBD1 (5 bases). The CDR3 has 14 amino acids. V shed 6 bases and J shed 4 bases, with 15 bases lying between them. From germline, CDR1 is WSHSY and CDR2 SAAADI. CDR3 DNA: TGCGCCAGCAGCCTAACACGAGGGACCACTGAAGCTTTCTTT. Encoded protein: CASSLTRGTTEAFF.

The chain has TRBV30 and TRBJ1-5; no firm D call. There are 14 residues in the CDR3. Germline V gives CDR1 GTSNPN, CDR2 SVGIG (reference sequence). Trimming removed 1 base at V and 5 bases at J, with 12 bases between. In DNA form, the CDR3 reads TGTGCCTGGAGTGGTGGCTATGGGGATCAGCCCCAGCATTTT. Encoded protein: CAWSGGYGDQPQHF.

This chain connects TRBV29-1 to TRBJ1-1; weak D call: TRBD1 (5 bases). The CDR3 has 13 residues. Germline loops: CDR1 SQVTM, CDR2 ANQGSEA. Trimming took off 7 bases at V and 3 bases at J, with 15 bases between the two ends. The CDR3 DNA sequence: TGCAGCGCCCAGAACATGGGGGACACTGAAGCTTTCTTT. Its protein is CSAQNMGDTEAFF.

CDR3 nucleotide sequence: TGTGCCAGCAGTGAAGCGGCTTTCGGAGGGGATTGGGGCTACACCTTC. This translates into CASSEAAFGGDWGYTF. The rearrangement links TRBV6-1 to TRBJ1-2, with TRBD1 as a possible D gene (5 bases). V was shortened by 0 bases and J by 8 bases, with 19 bases between the two germline ends. Germline assignment: CDR1 MNHNS and CDR2 SASEGT. CDR3 length: 16 residues.

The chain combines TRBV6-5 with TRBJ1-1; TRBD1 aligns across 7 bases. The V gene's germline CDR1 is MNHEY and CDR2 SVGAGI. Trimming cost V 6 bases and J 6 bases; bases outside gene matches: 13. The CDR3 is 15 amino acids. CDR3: CASRDPDRVGAEAFF. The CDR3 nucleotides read TGTGCCAGCAGGGACCCTGACAGGGTGGGAGCTGAAGCTTTCTTT.

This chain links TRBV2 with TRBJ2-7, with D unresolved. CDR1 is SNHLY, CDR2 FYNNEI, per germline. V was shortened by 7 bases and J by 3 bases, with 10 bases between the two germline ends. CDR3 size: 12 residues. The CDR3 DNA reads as TGTGCCAGCATGTACAGATACTACGAGCAGTACTTC. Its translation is CASMYRYYEQYF.

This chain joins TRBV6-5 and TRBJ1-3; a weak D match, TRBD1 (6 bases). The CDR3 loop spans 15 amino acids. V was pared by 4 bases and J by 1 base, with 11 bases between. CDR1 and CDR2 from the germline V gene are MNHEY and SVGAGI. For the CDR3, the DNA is TGTGCCAGCAGTTGGATCAGGGGTTCTGGAAACACCATATATTTT. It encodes CASSWIRGSGNTIYF.

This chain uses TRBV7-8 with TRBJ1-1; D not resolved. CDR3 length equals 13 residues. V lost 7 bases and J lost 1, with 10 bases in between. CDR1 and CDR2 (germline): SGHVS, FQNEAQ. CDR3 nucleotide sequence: TGTGCCAGCAAGACTAAGGGGAACACTGAAGCTTTCTTT. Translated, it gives CASKTKGNTEAFF. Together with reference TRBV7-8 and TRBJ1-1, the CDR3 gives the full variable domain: GAGVSQSPRYKVAKRGQDVALRCDPISGHVSLFWYQQALGQGPEFLTYFQNEAQLDKSGLPSDRFFAERPEGSVSTLKIQRTQQEDSAVYLCASKTKGNTEAFFGQGTRLTVV.

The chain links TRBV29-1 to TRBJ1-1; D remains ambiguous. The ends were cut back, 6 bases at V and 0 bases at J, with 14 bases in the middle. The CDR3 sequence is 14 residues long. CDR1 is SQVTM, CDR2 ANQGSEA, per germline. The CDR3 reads CSVAPVGMNTEAFF. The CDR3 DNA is TGCAGCGTCGCCCCCGTGGGTATGAACACTGAAGCTTTCTTT.

CDR3 region: CASSPPGQYEQYF. The CDR3 DNA reads as TGTGCCAGCTCACCACCGGGTCAGTACGAGCAGTACTTC. The chain joins TRBV18 to TRBJ2-7, with D unresolved. Trimming pared 0 bases from V and 4 bases from J, leaving 7 bases between. CDR1 is KGHSH and CDR2 is LQKENI in the germline V gene. The CDR3 has 13 amino acids.

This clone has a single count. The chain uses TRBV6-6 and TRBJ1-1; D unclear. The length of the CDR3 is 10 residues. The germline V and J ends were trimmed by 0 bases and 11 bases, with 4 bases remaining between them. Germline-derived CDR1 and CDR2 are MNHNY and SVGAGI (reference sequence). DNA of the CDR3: TGTGCCAGCAGTTACTCGATCGCTTTCTTT. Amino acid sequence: CASSYSIAFF.

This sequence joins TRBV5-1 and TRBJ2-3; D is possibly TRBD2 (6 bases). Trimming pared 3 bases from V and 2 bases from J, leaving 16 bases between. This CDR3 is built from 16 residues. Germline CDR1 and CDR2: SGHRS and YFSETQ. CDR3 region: CASSYQEGGFTDTQYF. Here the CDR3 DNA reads TGCGCCAGCAGCTACCAGGAGGGTGGTTTCACAGATACGCAGTATTTT.

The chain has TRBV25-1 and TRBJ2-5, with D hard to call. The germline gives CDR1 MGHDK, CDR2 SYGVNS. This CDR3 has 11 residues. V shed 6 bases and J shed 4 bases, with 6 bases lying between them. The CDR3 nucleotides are TGTGCCAGCAGCCACGGAGAGACCCAGTACTTC. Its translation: CASSHGETQYF. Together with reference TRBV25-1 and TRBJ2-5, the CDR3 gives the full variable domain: EADIYQTPRYLVIGTGKKITLECSQTMGHDKMYWYQQDPGMELHLIHYSYGVNSTEKGDLSSESTVSRIRTEHFPLTLESARPSHTSQYLCASSHGETQYFGPGTRLLVL.

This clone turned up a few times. The CDR3: CASSPLYSGDTDTQYF. DNA of the CDR3: TGTGCCAGCAGCCCCCTATATAGCGGGGACACAGATACGCAGTATTTT. The rearrangement links TRBV4-2 to TRBJ2-3; 8 bases align to TRBD2. V lost 4 bases to trimming and J lost 2 bases; unmatched junction nucleotides: 8. The germline V gene encodes CDR1 LGHNA and CDR2 YNFKEQ. This CDR3 spans 16 amino acids.

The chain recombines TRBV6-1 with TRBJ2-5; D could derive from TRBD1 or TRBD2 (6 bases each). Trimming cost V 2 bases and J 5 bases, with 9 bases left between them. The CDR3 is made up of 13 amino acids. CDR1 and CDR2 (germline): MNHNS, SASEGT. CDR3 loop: CASSERGRETQYF. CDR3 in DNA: TGTGCCAGCAGTGAACGGGGGCGGGAGACCCAGTACTTC.

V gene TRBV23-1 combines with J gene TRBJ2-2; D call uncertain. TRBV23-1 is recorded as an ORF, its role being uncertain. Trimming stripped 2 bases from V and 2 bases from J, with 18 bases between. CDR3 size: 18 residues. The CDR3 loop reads CASSQSPPHQSNTGELFF. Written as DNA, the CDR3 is TGCGCCAGCAGTCAAAGCCCACCCCATCAAAGCAACACCGGGGAGCTGTTTTTT.

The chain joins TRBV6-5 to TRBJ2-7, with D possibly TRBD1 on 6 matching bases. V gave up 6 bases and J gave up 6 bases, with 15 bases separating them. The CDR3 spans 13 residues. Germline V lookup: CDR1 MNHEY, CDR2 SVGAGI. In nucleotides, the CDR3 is TGTGCCAGCAGCAACGCAGGGGTAGGCGAGCAGTACTTC. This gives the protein CASSNAGVGEQYF.

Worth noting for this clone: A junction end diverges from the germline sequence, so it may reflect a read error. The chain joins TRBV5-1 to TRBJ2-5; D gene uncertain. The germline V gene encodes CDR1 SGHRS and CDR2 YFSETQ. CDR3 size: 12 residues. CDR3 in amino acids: CVSSLVKETQYF. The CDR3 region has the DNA TGCGTCAGCAGCTTGGTCAAAGAGACCCAGTACTTC.

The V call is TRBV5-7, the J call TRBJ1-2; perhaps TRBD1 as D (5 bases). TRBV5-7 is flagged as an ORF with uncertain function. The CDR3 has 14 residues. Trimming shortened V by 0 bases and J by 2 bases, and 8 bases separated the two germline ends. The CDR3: CASSLGTTNYGYTF. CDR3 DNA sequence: TGTGCCAGCAGCTTGGGGACAACCAACTATGGCTACACCTTC.

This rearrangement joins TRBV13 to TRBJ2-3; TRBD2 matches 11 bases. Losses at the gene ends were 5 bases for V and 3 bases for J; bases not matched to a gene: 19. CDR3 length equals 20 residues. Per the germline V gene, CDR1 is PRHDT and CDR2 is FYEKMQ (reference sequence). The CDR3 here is CASSPDLLAGGLFRTDTQYF. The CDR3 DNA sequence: TGTGCCAGCAGCCCCGACCTTTTAGCGGGGGGGCTTTTCAGAACAGATACGCAGTATTTT.

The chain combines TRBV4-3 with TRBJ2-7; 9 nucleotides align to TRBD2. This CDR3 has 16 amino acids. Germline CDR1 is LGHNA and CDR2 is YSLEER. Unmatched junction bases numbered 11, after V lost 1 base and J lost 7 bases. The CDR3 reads CASSQVSAGGQREQYF. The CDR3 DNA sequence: TGCGCCAGCAGCCAAGTCAGCGCGGGGGGGCAAAGGGAGCAGTACTTC.

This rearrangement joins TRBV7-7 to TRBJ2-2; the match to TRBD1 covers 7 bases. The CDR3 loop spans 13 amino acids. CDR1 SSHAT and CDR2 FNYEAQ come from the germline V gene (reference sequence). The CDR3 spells CALPGTDTGELFF. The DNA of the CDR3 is TGTGCTCTACCGGGGACAGACACCGGGGAGCTGTTTTTT.

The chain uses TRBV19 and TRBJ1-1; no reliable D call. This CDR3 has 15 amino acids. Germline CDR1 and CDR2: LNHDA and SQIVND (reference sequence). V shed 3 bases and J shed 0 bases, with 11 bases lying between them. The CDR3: CASSISVRLNTEAFF. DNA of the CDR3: TGTGCCAGTAGTATTAGCGTCAGGTTGAACACTGAAGCTTTCTTT.

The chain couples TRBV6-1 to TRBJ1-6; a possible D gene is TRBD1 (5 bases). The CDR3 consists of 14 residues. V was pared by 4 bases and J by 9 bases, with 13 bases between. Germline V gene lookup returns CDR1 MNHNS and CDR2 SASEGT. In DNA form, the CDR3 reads TGTGCCAGCAGTGGGGGGGTGTGGAGTTCACCCCTCCACTTT. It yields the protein CASSGGVWSSPLHF.